These 22 T cell receptor beta chains were sequenced from one sample in a study of technical replicates of blood from a few donors (dated by TCRdb to between 2016 and 2019). Library preparation used the immunoSEQ multiplex PCR assay. TCRdb carries this immuneACCESS record with in-frame sequences only. Its versions omit some clonotypes, under half of them owing to an unresolved V gene in the studies checked, with the rest unexplained. This sample has over 75,000 clones in its table, and about 97% of those were observed once. The ten largest make up under 0.2% of the sample. What was sequenced was T cells isolated from PBMCs. These receptors were taken from a human donor in good health.

The chain recombines TRBV4-1 with TRBJ1-1, with TRBD1 matching 11 bases. V trimming: 3 bases; J trimming: 0 bases; junction bases outside the gene matches: 3. The CDR3 has 16 amino acids. The germline V gene encodes CDR1 MGHRA and CDR2 YSYEKL. In DNA, the CDR3 is TGCGCCAGCAGCCAGAGGACAGGGGGCATGAACACTGAAGCTTTCTTT. The encoded protein is CASSQRTGGMNTEAFF.

The chain links TRBV7-8 to TRBJ1-2; 7 bases align to TRBD1. There are 14 residues in the CDR3. After removal of 5 bases from V and 3 bases from J, the junction contained 6 bases not matched to a gene. Per germline, CDR1 SGHVS and CDR2 FQNEAQ. The DNA of the CDR3 is TGTGCCAGCAGCAGAAGGGGGCCGGACTATGGCTACACCTTC. Amino acids: CASSRRGPDYGYTF.

Written as DNA, the CDR3 is TGTGCCAGCAGCTTATCCGGGACACCCCTAGGAAACACCATATATTTT. It codes for CASSLSGTPLGNTIYF. The chain carries TRBV11-2 and TRBJ1-3; possible D gene TRBD1, 6 bases. Deletions cut 2 bases from V and 4 bases from J, with 15 bases between. CDR3 length: 16 amino acids. The germline CDR1 and CDR2 sequences are SGHAT and FQNNGV.

This chain joins TRBV9 and TRBJ2-7; 7 nucleotides align to TRBD1. Germline V gives CDR1 SGDLS, CDR2 YYNGEE. The trim removed 5 bases at V and 4 bases at J, leaving 12 bases unmatched. CDR3 size: 15 residues. The CDR3 loop is CASSRRQGRVYEQYF. CDR3 DNA sequence: TGTGCCAGCAGTCGTCGACAGGGTCGAGTTTACGAGCAGTACTTC.

The V call is TRBV2, the J call TRBJ1-2, with D unclear. The V end was cut by 2 bases, the J end by 3 bases, with 13 bases between. Germline CDR1 reads SNHLY; CDR2 reads FYNNEI. The CDR3 is 15 amino acids. CDR3 sequence reads: CASSERERPHYGYTF. As DNA, the CDR3 is TGTGCCAGCAGTGAAAGGGAGAGGCCCCACTATGGCTACACCTTC.

This chain joins TRBV25-1 and TRBJ2-3; D gene uncertain. V was trimmed by 7 bases and J by 5 bases, leaving 4 bases between them. This CDR3 spans 10 amino acids. The germline gives CDR1 MGHDK, CDR2 SYGVNS. CDR3 protein: CASNGDTQYF. The CDR3 DNA reads as TGTGCCAGCAACGGAGATACGCAGTATTTT.

The chain uses TRBV10-2 and TRBJ2-5, with D tentatively TRBD1 (6 bases). Deletions cut 5 bases from V and 4 bases from J, with 8 bases between. CDR1 is WSHSY, CDR2 SAAADI, per germline. The CDR3 runs 12 residues. DNA of the CDR3: TGCGCCAGCAGTCAAGGGGGAGAGACCCAGTACTTC. This codes for CASSQGGETQYF.

This clone was counted once. The rearrangement uses TRBV4-1 and TRBJ1-1; 7 bases map to TRBD1. Looked up from germline, CDR1 is MGHRA and CDR2 is YSYEKL. Trimming removed 6 bases from V and 4 bases from J; junction bases left unmatched: 11. The CDR3 sequence is 15 residues long. The CDR3 sequence: CASRSTGKGFTEAFF. CDR3 coding DNA: TGCGCCAGCAGGTCGACAGGGAAAGGATTCACTGAAGCTTTCTTT.

The rearrangement links TRBV4-1 to TRBJ2-7; TRBD1 is a possible D gene (5 bases). V dropped 1 base and J dropped 0 bases, with 13 bases sitting between them. The CDR3 consists of 16 residues. Germline-derived CDR1 and CDR2 are MGHRA and YSYEKL. CDR3 amino acids: CASSQVEGHSSYEQYF. The CDR3 nucleotides read TGCGCCAGCAGCCAAGTAGAAGGACATAGCTCCTACGAGCAGTACTTC.

The count of this clone is one. This chain connects TRBV11-2 to TRBJ1-2; D uncertain. The CDR3 loop spans 12 amino acids. Germline lookup yields CDR1 SGHAT and CDR2 FQNNGV. Trimming pared 5 bases from V and 13 bases from J, leaving 17 bases between. CDR3 region: CASSPNPYVFTF. The CDR3 DNA sequence: TGTGCCAGCAGCCCTAATCCCTATGTTTTCACCTTC. Full variable domain (missing parts from reference TRBV11-2 and TRBJ1-2): EAGVAQSPRYKIIEKRQSVAFWCNPISGHATLYWYQQILGQGPKLLIQFQNNGVVDDSQLPKDRFSAERLKGVDSTLKIQPAKLEDSAVYLCASSPNPYVFTFGSGTRLTVV.

The rearrangement uses TRBV7-9 and TRBJ1-2; the match to TRBD1 covers 7 bases. V lost 2 bases to trimming and J lost 6 bases; unmatched junction nucleotides: 3. This CDR3 contains 13 residues. Germline CDR1 is SEHNR and CDR2 is FQNEAQ (reference sequence). CDR3 amino acids: CASSLTGANGYTF. The CDR3 DNA sequence: TGTGCCAGCAGCTTAACAGGGGCGAATGGCTACACCTTC.

The genes are TRBV5-4 and TRBJ1-3; 7 positions match TRBD1. The V gene end was trimmed by 3 bases and the J gene end by 1 base; junction bases not matched to a gene: 7. The CDR3 has 16 amino acids. The germline V gene has CDR1 SGHNT and CDR2 YYREEE (reference sequence). CDR3 bases: TGTGCCAGCAGCTCGGGAGGGGGCGGTTCTGGAAACACCATATATTTT. This gives the protein CASSSGGGGSGNTIYF.

The chain employs TRBV4-1 and TRBJ1-5, with TRBD1 as a possible D gene (5 bases). Germline-derived CDR1 and CDR2 are MGHRA and YSYEKL. V was clipped by 8 bases and J by 2 bases, with 13 bases between them. This CDR3 region has 14 residues. The CDR3 region is CASGGVVGNQPQHF. CDR3 DNA: TGCGCCAGCGGAGGGGTAGTAGGCAATCAGCCCCAGCATTTT.

This chain links TRBV5-1 with TRBJ2-1; 7 positions match TRBD1. V dropped 2 bases and J dropped 5; count of bases not matched to a gene: 7. CDR3 length: 15 amino acids. Germline CDR1 and CDR2: SGHRS and YFSETQ. CDR3 sequence reads: CASSFDRDGNNEQFF. For the CDR3, the DNA is TGCGCCAGCAGCTTCGACAGGGACGGGAACAATGAGCAGTTCTTC.

The rearrangement uses TRBV4-1 and TRBJ2-5, with no clear D. Germline lookup yields CDR1 MGHRA and CDR2 YSYEKL. This CDR3 comprises 15 residues. Trimming pared 8 bases from V and 2 bases from J, leaving 18 bases between. The CDR3 here is CASALSPGLQETQYF. The CDR3, as DNA: TGCGCCAGCGCCTTGTCCCCTGGGCTGCAAGAGACCCAGTACTTC.

This chain connects TRBV2 to TRBJ2-5, with 8 positions matching TRBD1. Trimming cost V 6 bases and J 7 bases; bases outside gene matches: 10. Germline V gene lookup returns CDR1 SNHLY and CDR2 FYNNEI. The CDR3 length is 14 residues. The CDR3 spells CASRPPGGAPTQYF. CDR3 in DNA: TGTGCCAGCAGACCTCCAGGGGGCGCCCCGACCCAGTACTTC.

The chain couples TRBV5-6 to TRBJ1-2, with a weak D call TRBD1 (6 bases). CDR3 size: 13 residues. V lost 0 bases and J lost 6, with 9 bases in between. Germline V gene data show CDR1 as SGHDT and CDR2 as YYEEEE. CDR3 nucleotide sequence: TGTGCCAGCAGCTTGGGACAGGTTCATGGCTACACCTTC. It is translated as CASSLGQVHGYTF. The whole variable domain, remainder taken from reference TRBV5-6 and TRBJ1-2, is DAGVTQSPTHLIKTRGQQVTLRCSPKSGHDTVSWYQQALGQGPQFIFQYYEEEERQRGNFPDRFSGHQFPNYSSELNVNALLLGDSALYLCASSLGQVHGYTFGSGTRLTVV.

J is TRBJ2-7 and V is TRBV4-1; a weak D match, TRBD2 (6 bases). The CDR3 extends over 16 amino acids. Trimming cost V 0 bases and J 2 bases, with 14 bases left between them. CDR1 is MGHRA, CDR2 YSYEKL, per germline. CDR3 in amino acids: CASSQDWSSVTYEQYF. For the CDR3, the DNA is TGCGCCAGCAGCCAAGATTGGTCTAGCGTAACCTACGAGCAGTACTTC.

The chain links TRBV7-2 to TRBJ1-3; D uncertain. Germline CDR1 reads SGHTA; CDR2 reads FQGNSA. V gave up 3 bases and J gave up 4 bases, with 19 bases separating them. The CDR3 is 17 amino acids. CDR3 sequence reads: CASSFALGAAGGNTIYF. The CDR3 DNA reads TGTGCCAGCAGCTTCGCGCTTGGCGCCGCGGGAGGAAACACCATATATTTT.

This chain's CDR3 is CASRRVGLASYEQYF. The DNA for the CDR3 is TGCGCCAGCAGGAGGGTAGGACTAGCAAGCTACGAGCAGTACTTC. The chain joins TRBV10-2 to TRBJ2-7; 8 bases align to TRBD2. The CDR3 loop spans 15 amino acids. V lost 6 bases, J lost 3 bases, and 10 bases stayed unmatched. Germline CDR1 is WSHSY and CDR2 is SAAADI.

The genes are TRBV7-9 and TRBJ2-5; 7 positions agree with TRBD2. CDR3 length equals 16 residues. Germline CDR1 SEHNR, CDR2 FQNEAQ (reference sequence). The V gene end was trimmed by 5 bases and the J gene end by 0 bases; junction bases not matched to a gene: 9. CDR3 sequence: CASSPRLADNQETQYF. Written as DNA, the CDR3 is TGTGCCAGCAGCCCCCGGCTAGCGGACAACCAAGAGACCCAGTACTTC. Filled out from reference TRBV7-9 and TRBJ2-5, the complete variable domain reads DTGVSQNPRHKITKRGQNVTFRCDPISEHNRLYWYRQTLGQGPEFLTYFQNEAQLEKSRLLSDRFSAERPKGSFSTLEIQRTEQGDSAMYLCASSPRLADNQETQYFGPGTRLLVL.

The chain joins TRBV7-2 to TRBJ2-5; D may be TRBD2 (6 bases). Germline V gene data show CDR1 as SGHTA and CDR2 as FQGNSA. The CDR3 loop spans 15 amino acids. Trimming removed 0 bases at V and 9 bases at J, with 17 bases between. The CDR3 is CASSLATGTSEPQYF. CDR3 bases: TGTGCCAGCAGCTTAGCCACCGGGACTTCGGAGCCCCAGTACTTC.